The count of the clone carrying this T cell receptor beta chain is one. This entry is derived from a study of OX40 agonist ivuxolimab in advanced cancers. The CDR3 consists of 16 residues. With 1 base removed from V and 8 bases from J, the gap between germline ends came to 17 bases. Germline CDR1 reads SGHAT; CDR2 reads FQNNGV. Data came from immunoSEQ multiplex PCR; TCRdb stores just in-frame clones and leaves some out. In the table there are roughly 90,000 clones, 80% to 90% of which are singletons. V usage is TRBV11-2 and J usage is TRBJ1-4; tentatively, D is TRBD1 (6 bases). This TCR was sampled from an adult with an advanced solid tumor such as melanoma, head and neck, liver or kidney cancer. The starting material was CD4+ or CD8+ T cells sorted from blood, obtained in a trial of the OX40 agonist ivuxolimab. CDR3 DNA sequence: TGTGCCAGCAGCTTAGTAGAGGGGCAGGGGAGCGAAAAACTGTTTTTT. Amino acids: CASSLVEGQGSEKLFF.